What follows is one T cell receptor (beta chain) and its context. TCRdb reprocessed the RT-PCR reads with MiXCR, giving one entry per CDR3 protein. Of 500,000 to 700,000 distinct CDR3 sequences listed, under 30% were seen once; the top ten hold 2.8%. The sample comes from a study of response to subunit inactivated influenza vaccine. V lost 4 bases to trimming and J lost 1 base, with 13 bases between them. The CDR3 contains 14 residues. Germline CDR1 SQVTM, CDR2 ANQGSEA. These data were also filed under a second study, of T cells expressing NK-cell markers. According to that study: A 5'RACE template switching approach incorporating UMIs was used to make TCR beta cDNA. Source material for TCR beta repertoires consisted of sorted CD3+CD56+NKG2C+, CD3+CD56+NKG2C- and CD3+CD56-NKG2C+ T cells. Among the eight sequenced donors, seven tested HCMV-seropositive and one tested seronegative.

This material consisted of CD4+ T cells sorted from PBMCs, taken about 13 days after vaccination. The receptor's source is a man aged 50 or older who received an inactivated influenza vaccine. The rearrangement uses TRBV29-1 and TRBJ1-2, with D maybe TRBD1 (6 bases). CDR3 nucleotides: TGCAGCGTTGTGGATAAGGACAGTAACTATGGCTACACCTTC. Amino acid sequence: CSVVDKDSNYGYTF.